The present TCR beta chain was sequenced within a study of cytotoxic CD8 clonotypes in ibrutinib-treated CLL. Looking at the study overall: Included were 11 relapsed/refractory and 15 treatment-naive patients, of whom about 18 were IGHV unmutated. The sample average was roughly 240,000 productive templates and 94,082 productive rearrangements.

This CDR3 is built from 14 residues. Trimming removed 5 bases from V and 1 base from J, with 10 bases in between. Germline V gives CDR1 SGHTA, CDR2 FQGTGA. Depths of 1 in 200,000 to 1 in 1 million T cells were the sequencing target. The repertoire was sequenced with immunoSEQ multiplex PCR; TCRdb's copy has only in-frame clones and lacks some. Among about 97,000 clones listed, approximately 80% were seen once. There are a few counts of this clone. Sequencing was performed on PBMCs, taken after 12 months of ibrutinib treatment. This TCR was sampled from a human donor with chronic lymphocytic leukemia. The genes are TRBV7-3 and TRBJ2-3; a possible D gene is TRBD1 (5 bases). The CDR3 loop is CASSPAGRTDTQYF. In DNA form, the CDR3 reads TGTGCCAGCAGCCCGGCAGGGCGCACAGATACGCAGTATTTT.